The 2 T cell receptor beta chains below were found in one sample sequenced in a study of naive and memory T cell subsets. TCR cDNA received a 3' ligated oligonucleotide that carried a UMI. The SP2 primer and nested alpha and beta constant region primers amplified ligated cDNA in four rounds. One entry per CDR3 protein, called by TCRdb with MiXCR from the 5' RACE reads. The repertoire holds about 59,000 distinct CDR3 sequences, with under 10% as singletons. These TCRs come from a female donor in good health.

The chain recombines TRBV28 with TRBJ2-5, with TRBD2 matching 8 bases. Germline CDR1 MDHEN, CDR2 SYDVKM. V trimming: 6 bases; J trimming: 6 bases; junction bases outside the gene matches: 24. CDR3 size: 19 residues. CDR3 sequence: CASSFFGGGRAAMQQTQYF. In nucleotides, the CDR3 is TGTGCCAGCAGCTTCTTCGGGGGGGGGAGGGCGGCTATGCAACAGACCCAGTACTTC.

V is TRBV20-1 and J is TRBJ2-5; weak D call: TRBD1 (6 bases). Germline V gives CDR1 DFQATT, CDR2 SNEGSKA (reference sequence). The CDR3 loop spans 13 amino acids. The germline V and J ends were trimmed by 3 bases and 7 bases, with 15 bases remaining between them. In nucleotides, the CDR3 is TGCAGTGCTAGCTGGCTGACAGGTTTGACCCAGTACTTC. It encodes CSASWLTGLTQYF.